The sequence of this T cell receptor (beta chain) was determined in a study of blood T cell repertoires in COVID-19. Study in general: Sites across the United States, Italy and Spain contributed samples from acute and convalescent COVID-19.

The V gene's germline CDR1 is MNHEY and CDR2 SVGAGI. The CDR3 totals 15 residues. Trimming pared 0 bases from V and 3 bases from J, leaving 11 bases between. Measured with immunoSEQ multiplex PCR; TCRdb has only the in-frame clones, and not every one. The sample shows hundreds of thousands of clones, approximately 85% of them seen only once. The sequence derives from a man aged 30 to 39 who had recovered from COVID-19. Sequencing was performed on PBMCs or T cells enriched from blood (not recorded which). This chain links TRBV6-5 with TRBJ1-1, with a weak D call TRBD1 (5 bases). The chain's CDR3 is CASSYSRQRYTEAFF. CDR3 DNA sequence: TGTGCCAGCAGTTACTCGAGACAGCGCTACACTGAAGCTTTCTTT.